This T cell receptor (beta chain) comes out of a study of regulatory T cells in long-lasting Graves disease. About the research overall: Antithyroid drug use was under 3 months in newly diagnosed Graves' patients.

Trimming took 6 bases from V and 7 from J, leaving 12 bases between them. Germline V gene data show CDR1 as MNHNS and CDR2 as SASEGT. The CDR3 runs to 13 residues. Time point in this sample: newly diagnosed GD, antithyroid drugs for less than 3 months. Following extraction of RNA from PBMCs, that RNA was used to make the TCR library. Construction of the TCR beta libraries employed iRepertoire HTBI primers in conjunction with Arm-PCR of CDR3 regions. TCRdb processed the multiplex PCR reads anew with MiXCR; each CDR3 protein has one entry. The sample holds around 470,000 distinct CDR3 sequences, 12% to 15% seen once. There are a few counts of this clonotype. The data also belong to a second study, concerning T cells in Graves' hyperthyroidism and ophthalmopathy.

This TCR derives from a woman in her 50s with Graves disease. The chain joins TRBV6-1 to TRBJ1-4; D is uncertain. Sample: peripheral blood mononuclear cells (PBMCs), taken at new diagnosis, from a patient treated with antithyroid drugs. The CDR3 nucleotides are TGTGCCAGCAGCGAGAGGGCTGGTGAAAAACTGTTTTTT. It yields the protein CASSERAGEKLFF.